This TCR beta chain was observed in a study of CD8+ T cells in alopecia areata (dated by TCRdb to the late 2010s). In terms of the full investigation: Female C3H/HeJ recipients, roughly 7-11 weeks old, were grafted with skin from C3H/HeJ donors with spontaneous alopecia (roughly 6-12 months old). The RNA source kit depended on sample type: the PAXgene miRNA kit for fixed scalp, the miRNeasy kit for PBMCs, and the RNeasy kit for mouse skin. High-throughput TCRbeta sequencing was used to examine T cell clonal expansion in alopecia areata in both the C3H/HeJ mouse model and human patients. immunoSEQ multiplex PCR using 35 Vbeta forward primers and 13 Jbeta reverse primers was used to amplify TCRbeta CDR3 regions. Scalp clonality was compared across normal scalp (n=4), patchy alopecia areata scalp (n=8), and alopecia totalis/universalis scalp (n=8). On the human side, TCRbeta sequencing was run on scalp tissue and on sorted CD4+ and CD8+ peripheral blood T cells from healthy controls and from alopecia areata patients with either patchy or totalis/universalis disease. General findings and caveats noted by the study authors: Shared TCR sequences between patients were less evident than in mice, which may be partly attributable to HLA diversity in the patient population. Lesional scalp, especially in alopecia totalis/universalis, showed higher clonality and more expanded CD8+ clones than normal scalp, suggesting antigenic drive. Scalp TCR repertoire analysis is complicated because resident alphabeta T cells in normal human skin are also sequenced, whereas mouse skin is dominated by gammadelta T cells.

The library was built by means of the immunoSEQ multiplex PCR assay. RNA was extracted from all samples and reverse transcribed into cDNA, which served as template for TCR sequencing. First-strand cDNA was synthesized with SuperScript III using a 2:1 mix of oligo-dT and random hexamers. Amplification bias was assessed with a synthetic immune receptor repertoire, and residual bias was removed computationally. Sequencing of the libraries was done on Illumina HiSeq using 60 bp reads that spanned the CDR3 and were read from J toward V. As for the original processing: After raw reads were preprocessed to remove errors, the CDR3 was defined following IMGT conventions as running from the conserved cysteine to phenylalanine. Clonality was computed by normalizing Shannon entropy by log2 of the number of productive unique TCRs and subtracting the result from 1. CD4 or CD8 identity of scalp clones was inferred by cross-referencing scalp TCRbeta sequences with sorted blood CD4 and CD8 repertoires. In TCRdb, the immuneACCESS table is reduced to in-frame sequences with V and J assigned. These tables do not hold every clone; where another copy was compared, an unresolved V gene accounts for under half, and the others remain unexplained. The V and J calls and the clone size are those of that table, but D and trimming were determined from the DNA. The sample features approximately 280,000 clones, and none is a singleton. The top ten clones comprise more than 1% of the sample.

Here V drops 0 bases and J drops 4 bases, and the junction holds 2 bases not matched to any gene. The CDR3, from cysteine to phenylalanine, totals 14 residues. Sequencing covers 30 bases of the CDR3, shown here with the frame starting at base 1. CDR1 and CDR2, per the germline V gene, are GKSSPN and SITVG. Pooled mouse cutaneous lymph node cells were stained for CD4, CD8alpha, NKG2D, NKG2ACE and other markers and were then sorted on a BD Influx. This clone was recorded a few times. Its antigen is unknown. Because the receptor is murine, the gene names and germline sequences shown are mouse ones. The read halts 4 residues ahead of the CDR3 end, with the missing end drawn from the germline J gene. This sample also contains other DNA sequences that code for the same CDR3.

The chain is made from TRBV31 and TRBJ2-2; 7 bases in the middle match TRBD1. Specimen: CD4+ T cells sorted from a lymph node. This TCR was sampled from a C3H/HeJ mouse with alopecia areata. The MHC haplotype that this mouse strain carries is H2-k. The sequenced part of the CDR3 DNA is TGTGCCTGGAGTCTTGCAGGGGGCACCGGG. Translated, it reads CAWSLAGGTG. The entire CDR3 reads CAWSLAGGTGQLYF. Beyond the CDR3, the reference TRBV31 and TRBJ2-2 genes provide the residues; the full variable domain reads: AQTIHQWPVAEIKAVGSPLSLGCTIKGKSSPNLYWYWQATGGTLQQLFYSITVGQVESVVQLNLSASRPKDDQFILSTEKLLLSHSGFYLCAWSLAGGTGQLYFGEGSKLTVL.